These 30 T cell receptor beta chains share one sample of origin, sequenced in a study of CD8 T cells in Susac syndrome. An input of about 0.5 to 1 ug of RNA was subjected to reverse transcription using random hexamers. Each CDR3 protein gets one entry after TCRdb re-called the immunoSEQ multiplex PCR reads with MiXCR. The data contain around 170,000 distinct CDR3 sequences, 94% of them singletons. Sequenced: CD4+ T cells from PBMCs. Source of these receptors: a human donor with Susac syndrome.

The chain carries TRBV12-3 or TRBV12-4 and TRBJ2-5; 7 nucleotides match TRBD1. With 2 bases clipped from V and 5 bases from J, the junction kept 5 bases outside the gene matches. The CDR3 covers 14 residues. CDR3 coding DNA: TGTGCCAGCAGTTTAAGGGGGCGTTTGGAGACCCAGTACTTC. Amino acids: CASSLRGRLETQYF.

The chain joins TRBV14 to TRBJ2-7; D could derive from TRBD1 or TRBD2 (5 bases each). This CDR3 region has 12 residues. Germline CDR1 SGHDN, CDR2 FVKESK. V was clipped by 0 bases and J by 7 bases, with 7 bases between them. CDR3 sequence (DNA): TGTGCCAGCAGCCAAGAATGGGGGGAGCAGTACTTC. This gives the protein CASSQEWGEQYF.

This chain uses TRBV20-1 with TRBJ2-7; D is uncertain. CDR1 is DFQATT and CDR2 is SNEGSKA in the germline V gene (reference sequence). V was shortened by 3 bases and J by 4 bases, with 10 bases between the two germline ends. The CDR3 loop spans 12 amino acids. The CDR3 loop reads CSARTAGYEQYF. In DNA, the CDR3 is TGCAGTGCTAGGACGGCCGGTTACGAGCAGTACTTC.

CDR3 in amino acids: CATSGGAVDTQYF. CDR3 DNA sequence: TGTGCCACCAGTGGGGGGGCGGTAGATACGCAGTATTTT. The J gene is TRBJ2-3, the V gene TRBV24-1; D is possibly TRBD1 or TRBD2 (6 bases each). Trimming removed 5 bases at V and 5 bases at J, with 10 bases between. There are 13 residues in the CDR3. Looked up from germline, CDR1 is KGHDR and CDR2 is SFDVKD.

The rearrangement uses TRBV20-1 and TRBJ2-1; D ambiguous. CDR1 is DFQATT and CDR2 is SNEGSKA in the germline V gene (reference sequence). The CDR3 extends over 14 amino acids. V dropped 3 bases and J dropped 0 bases, with 9 bases sitting between them. CDR3 region: CSASNTPSYNEQFF. The CDR3 region has the DNA TGCAGTGCTAGCAACACCCCCTCCTACAATGAGCAGTTCTTC.

The rearrangement uses TRBV12-3 or TRBV12-4 and TRBJ2-2, with D perhaps matching TRBD1 or TRBD2 (5 bases each). The V and J ends lost 6 bases and 5 bases respectively, with 16 bases between them. This CDR3 contains 15 residues. The CDR3 DNA is TGTGCCAGCAGAACAGGCACCTGGAGGACCGGGGAGCTGTTTTTT. This translates into CASRTGTWRTGELFF.

The genes are TRBV20-1 and TRBJ2-7, with D possibly being TRBD1 or TRBD2 (6 bases each). Germline V gene data show CDR1 as DFQATT and CDR2 as SNEGSKA (reference sequence). Trimming shortened V by 2 bases and J by 0 bases, and 14 bases separated the two germline ends. The CDR3 is made up of 15 amino acids. CDR3 sequence reads: CSARSGAGRSYEQYF. DNA for the CDR3: TGCAGTGCTAGATCGGGGGCAGGGCGCTCCTACGAGCAGTACTTC.

This clonotype was detected once. The chain links TRBV6-5 to TRBJ2-5; D is uncertain. The V end lost 2 bases, the J end lost 4 bases, and 5 bases lay between the germline ends. Germline V gene lookup returns CDR1 MNHEY and CDR2 SVGAGI. The CDR3 has 12 residues. CDR3 loop: CASSYDLETQYF. CDR3 nucleotide sequence: TGTGCCAGCAGTTACGACCTAGAGACCCAGTACTTC.

The table lists this clonotype with a count of one. CDR3 sequence reads: CASSRPQGGRTEAFF. The CDR3 DNA reads as TGTGCCAGCAGTCGCCCACAGGGTGGTCGCACTGAAGCTTTCTTT. The chain links TRBV2 to TRBJ1-1; TRBD1 might be the D (6 bases). CDR3 length: 15 amino acids. V gave up 5 bases and J gave up 4 bases, with 17 bases separating them. Germline loops: CDR1 SNHLY, CDR2 FYNNEI.

The chain has TRBV5-4 and TRBJ1-2; D is possibly TRBD1 (6 bases). The length of the CDR3 is 13 residues. Trimming removed 3 bases from V and 7 bases from J, with 13 bases in between. CDR1 SGHNT and CDR2 YYREEE come from the germline V gene (reference sequence). The CDR3 nucleotides are TGTGCCAGCAGCTCGCAGGGGATTGGTGGCTACACCTTC. It specifies CASSSQGIGGYTF. Together with reference TRBV5-4 and TRBJ1-2, the CDR3 gives the full variable domain: ETGVTQSPTHLIKTRGQQVTLRCSSQSGHNTVSWYQQALGQGPQFIFQYYREEENGRGNFPPRFSGLQFPNYSSELNVNALELDDSALYLCASSSQGIGGYTFGSGTRLTVV.

This clonotype came up once. Here the CDR3 DNA reads TGTGCCAGCAGCTTAACCGGGACAGGGGGCAACGAGCAGTACTTC. This sequence encodes CASSLTGTGGNEQYF. V usage is TRBV5-4 and J usage is TRBJ2-7; 12 bases align to TRBD1. The V segment lost 2 bases and the J segment 5 bases; nucleotides outside the gene matches: 5. The CDR3 is 15 residues long. The germline V gene encodes CDR1 SGHNT and CDR2 YYREEE (reference sequence).

The CDR3 DNA reads TGTGCCAGCAGCGTAGGGAACTATAATTCACCCCTCCACTTT. Encoded protein: CASSVGNYNSPLHF. The chain links TRBV9 to TRBJ1-6; D is unclear. Germline V lookup: CDR1 SGDLS, CDR2 YYNGEE. The CDR3 is 14 residues long. V was pared by 0 bases and J by 3 bases, with 4 bases between.

V and J are TRBV6-5 and TRBJ1-2; the D is unclear. V was clipped by 2 bases and J by 5 bases, with 9 bases between them. The CDR3 runs 13 residues. Germline lookup yields CDR1 MNHEY and CDR2 SVGAGI. CDR3 nucleotides: TGTGCCAGCAGTTACAGGCCAGCTTATGGCTACACCTTC. Amino acid sequence: CASSYRPAYGYTF.

The chain combines TRBV20-1 with TRBJ2-5, with 7 bases lining up with TRBD1. The length of the CDR3 is 13 residues. In germline, CDR1 is DFQATT, CDR2 SNEGSKA (reference sequence). The V segment lost 7 bases and the J segment 0 bases; nucleotides outside the gene matches: 5. CDR3 sequence: CSVPQGNQETQYF. In DNA, the CDR3 is TGCAGTGTCCCACAGGGGAACCAAGAGACCCAGTACTTC.

The rearrangement uses TRBV29-1 and TRBJ2-2; TRBD2 matches 14 bases. Germline V gene sequence: CDR1 SQVTM, CDR2 ANQGSEA. The CDR3 has 15 amino acids. CDR3 coding DNA: TGCACCGGACTAGCGGGGGGAACGAACACCGGGGAGCTGTTTTTT. Encoded protein: CTGLAGGTNTGELFF.

The V gene is TRBV5-1, the J gene TRBJ2-7; tentative D call: TRBD2 (5 bases). This CDR3 has 13 amino acids. In germline, CDR1 is SGHRS, CDR2 YFSETQ. V was trimmed by 4 bases and J by 6 bases, leaving 14 bases between them. CDR3: CASSPRVSGEQYF. CDR3 sequence (DNA): TGCGCCAGCAGCCCCCGAGTCAGCGGCGAGCAGTACTTC.

V usage is TRBV24-1 and J usage is TRBJ2-5; the D is unclear. With 2 bases removed from V and 2 bases from J, the gap between germline ends came to 5 bases. CDR3 length: 13 amino acids. Germline loops: CDR1 KGHDR, CDR2 SFDVKD. CDR3 in DNA: TGTGCCACCAGTGATTCCAGTCAAGAGACCCAGTACTTC. This gives the protein CATSDSSQETQYF.

J is TRBJ2-4 and V is TRBV14; D may be TRBD1 or TRBD2 (5 bases each). This CDR3 has 15 residues. Deletions cut 2 bases from V and 8 bases from J, with 16 bases between. In germline, CDR1 is SGHDN, CDR2 FVKESK. CDR3: CASSQYGDVNDIQYF. CDR3 in DNA: TGTGCCAGCAGCCAATACGGGGACGTAAATGACATTCAGTACTTC.

The chain joins TRBV30 to TRBJ1-6, with a weak D call TRBD1 (5 bases). CDR3 length: 13 amino acids. The germline V and J ends were trimmed by 5 bases and 10 bases, with 15 bases remaining between them. Germline V gene lookup returns CDR1 GTSNPN and CDR2 SVGIG (reference sequence). Here the CDR3 reads CAWGTGDRSPLHF. The CDR3 nucleotides read TGTGCCTGGGGAACCGGGGACCGGTCACCCCTCCACTTT. The full variable domain, its missing parts supplied by reference TRBV30 and TRBJ1-6, is SQTIHQWPATLVQPVGSPLSLECTVEGTSNPNLYWYRQAAGRGLQLLFYSVGIGQISSEVPQNLSASRPQDRQFILSSKKLLLSDSGFYLCAWGTGDRSPLHFGNGTRLTVT.

This chain uses TRBV20-1 with TRBJ1-2; 11 bases line up with TRBD1. The CDR3 sequence is 13 residues long. Germline CDR1 DFQATT, CDR2 SNEGSKA (reference sequence). The J segment lost 7 bases and the V segment lost 6 bases, leaving 7 bases of the junction unmatched. As DNA, the CDR3 is TGCAGTGCGCCGGGACAGGGGGTGGCTGGCTACACCTTC. As protein: CSAPGQGVAGYTF.

The chain carries TRBV9 and TRBJ2-3; unclear D gene. V was pared by 0 bases and J by 4 bases, with 6 bases between. The germline CDR1 and CDR2 sequences are SGDLS and YYNGEE. The CDR3 loop spans 13 amino acids. The CDR3 spells CASSVDRPDTQYF. The CDR3 DNA is TGTGCCAGCAGCGTAGACCGACCAGATACGCAGTATTTT.

The V gene is TRBV20-1, the J gene TRBJ2-7; D gene unclear. CDR1 is DFQATT, CDR2 SNEGSKA, per germline (reference sequence). V was clipped by 0 bases and J by 3 bases, with 9 bases between them. The CDR3 has 13 amino acids. The CDR3 here is CSARDYRVYEQYF. The DNA for the CDR3 is TGCAGTGCTAGAGATTACAGAGTCTACGAGCAGTACTTC.

This clonotype was seen just once. This chain links TRBV30 with TRBJ1-5; D unresolved. V was cut by 3 bases and J by 0 bases, with 9 bases left in between. Looked up from germline, CDR1 is GTSNPN and CDR2 is SVGIG (reference sequence). There are 14 residues in the CDR3. The CDR3, as DNA: TGTGCCTGGAGCGGACGTTATAGCAATCAGCCCCAGCATTTT. Translating it yields CAWSGRYSNQPQHF. The variable domain in full, completed from reference TRBV30 and TRBJ1-5, reads SQTIHQWPATLVQPVGSPLSLECTVEGTSNPNLYWYRQAAGRGLQLLFYSVGIGQISSEVPQNLSASRPQDRQFILSSKKLLLSDSGFYLCAWSGRYSNQPQHFGDGTRLSIL.

The chain combines TRBV20-1 with TRBJ2-7, with D tentatively TRBD2 (6 bases). V was clipped by 3 bases and J by 2 bases, with 14 bases between them. Germline values: CDR1 DFQATT, CDR2 SNEGSKA (reference sequence). This CDR3 has 14 amino acids. The CDR3 here is CSASVAGRPYEQYF. CDR3 nucleotide sequence: TGCAGTGCTAGTGTGGCGGGGAGGCCCTACGAGCAGTACTTC.

This chain links TRBV6-5 with TRBJ2-1; D is undetermined. The germline V and J ends were trimmed by 0 bases and 10 bases, with 7 bases remaining between them. This CDR3 has 12 amino acids. Germline V CDR1 and CDR2: MNHEY, SVGAGI. The CDR3 sequence is CASSYSVGEQFF. The CDR3 nucleotides read TGTGCCAGCAGTTACTCGGTGGGAGAGCAGTTCTTC.

The chain has TRBV7-2 and TRBJ2-7; D is uncertain. Trimming took off 4 bases at V and 6 bases at J, with 7 bases between the two ends. This CDR3 has 11 amino acids. The germline V gene encodes CDR1 SGHTA and CDR2 FQGNSA. In nucleotides, the CDR3 is TGTGCCAGCAGCTCCGGTTCCGAGCAGTACTTC. Translating it yields CASSSGSEQYF.

The gene calls are TRBV15 and TRBJ2-7; D unresolved. V lost 6 bases and J lost 2, with 8 bases in between. Germline CDR1 reads LNHNV; CDR2 reads YYDKDF (reference sequence). The CDR3 runs to 12 residues. In DNA, the CDR3 is TGTGCCACCAGACACGACACCTACGAGCAGTACTTC. Its protein is CATRHDTYEQYF.

The chain employs TRBV12-3 or TRBV12-4 and TRBJ2-1; 7 positions agree with TRBD2. J gave up 4 bases and V 8 bases, and 11 bases lay outside the gene matches. The CDR3 contains 15 residues. CDR3 in DNA: TGTGCCAGCCGCCTCCAGGCTAGCGGTTACAATGAGCAGTTCTTC. Protein sequence: CASRLQASGYNEQFF.

The chain employs TRBV9 and TRBJ2-1, with D unresolved. The germline V gene encodes CDR1 SGDLS and CDR2 YYNGEE. CDR3 length equals 12 residues. The V end lost 4 bases, the J end lost 4 bases, and 6 bases lay between the germline ends. CDR3 in DNA: TGTGCCAGCAGCCCTTCGTACAATGAGCAGTTCTTC. Translating it yields CASSPSYNEQFF.

The V gene is TRBV20-1, the J gene TRBJ1-2, with D perhaps matching TRBD1 (5 bases). Trimming took off 3 bases at V and 5 bases at J, with 19 bases between the two ends. The germline gives CDR1 DFQATT, CDR2 SNEGSKA (reference sequence). The CDR3 is made up of 15 amino acids. CDR3 amino acids: CSASNPGTAKYGYTF. The CDR3 DNA follows: TGCAGTGCTAGCAACCCCGGGACGGCGAAATATGGCTACACCTTC.